The following is a T cell receptor (beta chain) sequence with its context. The data were taken from a study of human CD8 memory T cell subsets. Generation of TCR beta libraries used UMI-labeled 5' RACE. TCRdb re-called the 5' RACE reads, yielding one record per CDR3 amino acid sequence without DNA. In all, the sample yields 7,000 to 7,500 distinct CDR3 sequences. This receptor was obtained from a human donor in good health. Input material: CD8+ T cells from PBMCs.

CDR3 protein: CSVLPGTGNQPQHF. The chain recombines TRBV20-1 with TRBJ1-5; the D call from TCRdb, TRBD1, cannot be confirmed without DNA. CDR1 and CDR2 from the germline V gene are DFQATT and SNEGSKA (reference sequence). This CDR3 comprises 14 residues.